This TCR beta chain comes out of a study of graft-versus-host responses after intestinal transplantation. In the study overall: Transplant recipients had multivisceral, liver-intestinal, or isolated intestinal grafts.

The method was immunoSEQ multiplex PCR; TCRdb's version includes in-frame clones alone and lacks a portion of them. Of 100,000 to 120,000 clones detected, over 85% appear once; the ten largest clones hold 0.4% to 0.65%. General observations from the study: The study found high graft-versus-host to host-versus-graft clonal ratios in allografts of patients with graft-donor T cell macrochimerism. The study associated peak circulating GvH clone levels with early post-transplant HvG declines.

Of note for this clone: Antigen unknown.

Specimen: unstimulated CD8+ T cells sorted from spleen or lymph node cells, collected before intestinal transplant. The TCR sequence derives from a human donor who received an intestinal transplant.

The CDR3 region has the DNA TGCGCCAGCAGCCAAGTTGACAGGGGACTGAACACTGAAGCTTTCTTT. This encodes CASSQVDRGLNTEAFF. The genes are TRBV4-1 and TRBJ1-1; 8 bases are shared with TRBD1. The CDR3 consists of 16 residues. Trimming removed 1 base from V and 0 bases from J; junction bases left unmatched: 4. Germline CDR1 and CDR2: MGHRA and YSYEKL.